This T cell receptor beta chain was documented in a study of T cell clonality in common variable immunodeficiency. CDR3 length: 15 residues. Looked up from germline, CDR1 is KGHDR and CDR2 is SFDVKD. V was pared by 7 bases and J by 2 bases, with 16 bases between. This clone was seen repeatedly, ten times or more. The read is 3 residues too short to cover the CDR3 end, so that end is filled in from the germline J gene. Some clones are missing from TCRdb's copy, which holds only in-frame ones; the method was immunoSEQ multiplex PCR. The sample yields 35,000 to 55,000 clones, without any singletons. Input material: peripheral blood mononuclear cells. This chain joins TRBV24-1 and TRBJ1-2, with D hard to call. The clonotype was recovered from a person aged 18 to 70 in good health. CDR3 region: CATSSASPGNYGYTF. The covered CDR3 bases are TGTGCCACCAGCTCTGCCTCCCCAGGAAACTATGGC.